Listed below are T cell receptor beta chains from one sample, sequenced in a study of shared clonotypes between healthy human individuals. The assay was immunoSEQ multiplex PCR, and TCRdb's table has in-frame clones only and misses some. The sample carries some 2,100,000 clones, just over 90% recorded once. Sequences were obtained from naive CD8+ T cells from PBMCs. The origin of the receptors is a man aged 18 to 29 in good health. Some clones in this sample may be carry-over from other donors' samples. Each CDR3 is given with its conserved first and last residue. Fields, in order: CDR3 length, clone size, V gene, D gene, J gene, CDR3 DNA, CDR3 protein. A D gene is named only where the DNA matches it firmly. Part of the rows lack a size; the others show once, few, many or a class for expanded clones.

13	.	TRBV11-1	.	TRBJ2-7	TGTGCCAGCAGCCCCTCGATTAGCTACGAGCAGTACTTC	CASSPSISYEQYF
14	.	TRBV4-1	.	TRBJ2-7	TGCGCCAGCAGCCAAAAGTCGGCGGGATACGAGCAGTACTTC	CASSQKSAGYEQYF
14	.	TRBV30	TRBD1	TRBJ1-4	TGTGCCTGGAGTGCCACAGGGGGCGATGAAAAACTGTTTTTT	CAWSATGGDEKLFF
16	.	TRBV9	TRBD1	TRBJ1-2	TGTGCCAGCACCCAAAGACAGGGTGACCTTGTTGATGGCTACACCTTC	CASTQRQGDLVDGYTF
15	.	TRBV28	TRBD1	TRBJ2-7	TGTGCCAGCAGTTCAATGACAGGGGGGAACTACGAGCAGTACTTC	CASSSMTGGNYEQYF
15	few	TRBV6-4	.	TRBJ2-2	TGTGCCAGCAGTGACTCGAATTGGGGGACCGGGGAGCTGTTTTTT	CASSDSNWGTGELFF
17	.	TRBV4-3	TRBD2	TRBJ2-3	TGCGCCAGCAGCCAAGAGGGACTAGCAGAGACCGCAGATACGCAGTATTTT	CASSQEGLAETADTQYF
13	.	TRBV13	.	TRBJ2-1	TGTGCCAGCAGCCTTTCAATCGGGACAGAGCAGTTCTTC	CASSLSIGTEQFF
14	.	TRBV19	.	TRBJ2-7	TGTGCCAGTAGTAGCCGCTCGGGGTATAGGGAGCAGTACTTC	CASSSRSGYREQYF
18	.	TRBV7-9	TRBD2	TRBJ2-2	TGTGCCAGCAGCTCAAATCGACTAGCGGGACCCCACGCCGGGGAGCTGTTTTTT	CASSSNRLAGPHAGELFF
14	.	TRBV9	.	TRBJ2-7	TGTGCCAGCAGCGTAGGTATAGGTTCCTACGAGCAGTACTTC	CASSVGIGSYEQYF
15	.	TRBV13	TRBD2	TRBJ2-1	TGTGCCAGCACACTAATGACTAGCGGGAGTAATGAGCAGTTCTTC	CASTLMTSGSNEQFF
13	.	TRBV28	.	TRBJ2-1	TGTGCCAGCCAAGGACCTGGGTCTCATGAGCAGTTCTTC	CASQGPGSHEQFF
15	.	TRBV27	TRBD1	TRBJ2-7	TGTGCCAGCAGTTTAGGGGGACAGGGGAGACGCGAGCAGTACTTC	CASSLGGQGRREQYF
13	.	TRBV25-1	.	TRBJ1-4	TGTGCCAGCGGGGTGTTGAACAATGAAAAACTGTTTTTT	CASGVLNNEKLFF
12	.	TRBV18	.	TRBJ2-5	TGTGCCAGCTCACCCGATCAAGAGACCCAGTACTTC	CASSPDQETQYF
19	once	TRBV9	.	TRBJ1-2	TGTGCCAGCAGCGTTAATCCCCTCCAGGGGCCGACACCTAACTATGGCTACACCTTC	CASSVNPLQGPTPNYGYTF
13	.	TRBV7-3	.	TRBJ1-2	TGTGCCAGCAGCTTAGTTTCGGCGGATGGCTACACCTTC	CASSLVSADGYTF
14	.	TRBV28	TRBD2	TRBJ2-7	TGTGCCAGCAGCCTGCGCGGGAGTAGGTACGAGCAGTACTTC	CASSLRGSRYEQYF
15	.	TRBV15	.	TRBJ2-2	TGTGCCACCAGCAGAGCACGGGGGACCACCGGGGAGCTGTTTTTT	CATSRARGTTGELFF
17	.	TRBV27	.	TRBJ2-7	TGTGCCAGCAGTTCCAAAACAGGGGGGGGCCCCCCCTACGAGCAGTACTTC	CASSSKTGGGPPYEQYF
8	.	TRBV21-1	.	TRBJ2-5	TGTGCCAACCAAACCCAGTACTTC	CANQTQYF
15	few	TRBV15	.	TRBJ2-2	TGTGCCACCAGCAGAGATAGGCCGGGCACCGGGGAGCTGTTTTTT	CATSRDRPGTGELFF
14	.	TRBV2	.	TRBJ1-1	TGTGCCAGCAGTGAAAGTACCAGAAACACTGAAGCTTTCTTT	CASSESTRNTEAFF
15	.	TRBV15	TRBD1	TRBJ2-7	TGTGCCACCAGCAGAGATCTCGGGACAGCCTACGAGCAGTACTTC	CATSRDLGTAYEQYF
16	.	TRBV10-1	TRBD2	TRBJ2-3	TGCGCCAGCAGTGAGTTTGCGGGAGGGACCACAGATACGCAGTATTTT	CASSEFAGGTTDTQYF
13	.	TRBV2	.	TRBJ2-5	TGTGCCAGCAGGGAGTGGGGGGAAGAGACCCAGTACTTC	CASREWGEETQYF
11	few	TRBV29-1	.	TRBJ1-2	TGCAGCGTTGATATGGGAAGTGGCTACACCTTC	CSVDMGSGYTF
16	.	TRBV7-9	.	TRBJ2-3	TGTGCCAGCAGCTTAGCTCCAGGAGTCCTCACAGATACGCAGTATTTT	CASSLAPGVLTDTQYF
15	.	TRBV7-8	TRBD2	TRBJ2-7	TGTGCCAGCAGCCCAACTAGCGGGAGCTACCACGAGCAGTACTTC	CASSPTSGSYHEQYF
13	.	TRBV29-1	TRBD2	TRBJ2-7	TGCAGCGTCGGGACTAGCAAATACTACGAGCAGTACTTC	CSVGTSKYYEQYF
18	.	TRBV7-9	.	TRBJ2-6	TGTGCCAGCAGCGACCCCAAGGGACGGCTATCTGGGGCCAACGTCCTGACTTTC	CASSDPKGRLSGANVLTF
11	.	TRBV2	.	TRBJ2-5	TGTGCCAGCAGTGACCCGGAGACCCAGTACTTC	CASSDPETQYF